This T cell receptor beta chain emerged from a study of T cells in Graves' hyperthyroidism and ophthalmopathy. Study-wide findings and caveats: Ophthalmopathy was identified by the model a median about 6.8 months ahead of onset.

This clonotype has at least ten counts. Antigen specificity is unknown. Amplified TCR beta CDR3 regions derived from RNA transcripts. HTBI primers drove first-round RT-PCR of the TCR CDR3. TCRdb independently ran MiXCR on the multiplex PCR reads; one entry per CDR3 protein. This sample carries about 600,000 distinct CDR3 sequences, more than 13% of them seen once, and the ten largest clones take less than 9%. In the ophthalmopathy cohort, Clinical Activity Score was at least 3, NOSPECS grade at least 4, and duration under 3 months. Exclusion of a patient resulted from uncontrolled infection, other autoimmune disease, pregnancy or lactation. Diagnosis rested on symptoms, serum thyroxine and TRAb, thyroid ultrasound, and orbital computed tomography. The germline V and J ends were trimmed by 3 bases and 0 bases, with 3 bases remaining between them. This CDR3 spans 14 amino acids.

The source is a woman younger than 35 with Graves' ophthalmopathy. Material: blood. The chain links TRBV12-3 or TRBV12-4 to TRBJ1-6; D is uncertain. The DNA for the CDR3 is TGTGCCAGCAGTTTTGGCTCCTATAATTCACCCCTCCACTTT. It is translated as CASSFGSYNSPLHF.